Following are 11 T cell receptor beta chains from one sample sequenced in a study of cytomegalovirus exposure and HLA in healthy donors. Method: immunoSEQ multiplex PCR; TCRdb's copy keeps in-frame clones and lacks some. The table records some 170,000 clones, 87% of them present only once. The sample taken for sequencing was PBMCs. Receptor source: a woman aged 25 to 39 in good health and CMV-seronegative.

The chain couples TRBV4-2 to TRBJ1-3; TRBD1 is a possible D gene (5 bases). CDR1 and CDR2 from the germline V gene are LGHNA and YNFKEQ. The V end was cut by 1 base, the J end by 4 bases, with 14 bases between. This CDR3 is 16 amino acids long. CDR3 in DNA: TGTGCCAGCAGCCAAGCTGAAAGGACACCCGGAAACACCATATATTTT. This codes for CASSQAERTPGNTIYF.

The V and J genes are TRBV6-1 and TRBJ1-1; no definite D call. CDR3 length: 14 residues. Trimming left V 2 bases short and J 5 bases short, with 12 bases between. Germline lookup yields CDR1 MNHNS and CDR2 SASEGT. CDR3 in DNA: TGTGCCAGCAGTGAAAATTCGTACATTACTGAAGCTTTCTTT. Amino acid sequence: CASSENSYITEAFF.

The CDR3: CASSPGTGNQPQHF. In DNA, the CDR3 is TGTGCCAGCAGCCCCGGGACAGGGAATCAGCCCCAGCATTTT. V is TRBV7-6 and J is TRBJ1-5, with 9 bases aligning to TRBD1. The germline gives CDR1 SGHVS, CDR2 FNYEAQ. After removal of 5 bases from V and 4 bases from J, the junction contained 3 bases not matched to a gene. The CDR3 covers 14 residues. Variable domain in full (rest from reference TRBV7-6 and TRBJ1-5): GAGVSQSPRYKVTKRGQDVALRCDPISGHVSLYWYRQALGQGPEFLTYFNYEAQQDKSGLPNDRFSAERPEGSISTLTIQRTEQRDSAMYRCASSPGTGNQPQHFGDGTRLSIL.

The CDR3 DNA reads as TGTGCCAGCAGCGTACTCCCACAGGGGACGAATGAAAAACTGTTTTTT. Encoded protein: CASSVLPQGTNEKLFF. The gene calls are TRBV7-8 and TRBJ1-4; 7 nucleotides align to TRBD1. This CDR3 comprises 16 residues. Germline CDR1 SGHVS, CDR2 FQNEAQ. J was trimmed by 5 bases and V by 5 bases; bases with no gene match: 11.

The rearrangement uses TRBV13 and TRBJ2-1; 9 bases are a match to TRBD2. Germline trimming cut 3 bases from V and 3 bases from J; bases unmatched to any gene: 6. The CDR3 length is 16 residues. The germline CDR1 and CDR2 sequences are PRHDT and FYEKMQ (reference sequence). In nucleotides, the CDR3 is TGTGCCAGCAGCTTTACCGGGACTAGCCACTACAATGAGCAGTTCTTC. Translated: CASSFTGTSHYNEQFF. Looking up the rest from reference TRBV13 and TRBJ2-1 gives the full variable domain: AAGVIQSPRHLIKEKRETATLKCYPIPRHDTVYWYQQGPGQDPQFLISFYEKMQSDKGSIPDRFSAQQFSDYHSELNMSSLELGDSALYFCASSFTGTSHYNEQFFGPGTRLTVL.

This chain uses TRBV4-2 with TRBJ2-5, with TRBD1 matching over 8 bases. CDR3 length: 17 residues. Germline-derived CDR1 and CDR2 are LGHNA and YNFKEQ. V was clipped by 5 bases and J by 4 bases; unmatched bases: 15. The DNA of the CDR3 is TGTGCCAGCAGCTCCTCCAAAGGGACAGGCGGGGCAGAGACCCAGTACTTC. Its translation: CASSSSKGTGGAETQYF.

The chain is built from TRBV2 and TRBJ2-1; no reliable D call. CDR3 length equals 13 residues. Germline CDR1 and CDR2: SNHLY and FYNNEI. V dropped 6 bases and J dropped 0 bases, with 6 bases sitting between them. The CDR3 here is CASSERSYNEQFF. The CDR3 DNA reads as TGTGCCAGCAGCGAACGCTCCTACAATGAGCAGTTCTTC.

The sample holds a few counts of this clone. The CDR3 reads CASSPGQGDYGYTF. The DNA of the CDR3 is TGCGCCAGCAGCCCGGGACAGGGGGACTATGGCTACACCTTC. The chain links TRBV5-1 to TRBJ1-2; 11 nucleotides agree with TRBD1. V was pared by 4 bases and J by 3 bases, with 2 bases of the junction left unmatched. The length of the CDR3 is 14 residues. Germline V CDR1 and CDR2: SGHRS, YFSETQ.

V and J are TRBV5-4 and TRBJ2-7, with 7 bases identical to TRBD1. CDR1 and CDR2 from the germline V gene are SGHNT and YYREEE (reference sequence). Unmatched junction bases numbered 6, after V lost 4 bases and J lost 2 bases. CDR3 size: 14 residues. The CDR3: CASSPGTEAYEQYF. The CDR3 coding sequence is TGTGCCAGCAGCCCTGGGACAGAAGCCTACGAGCAGTACTTC.

The chain employs TRBV27 and TRBJ1-5; D gene uncertain. The CDR3 consists of 13 residues. CDR1 is MNHEY and CDR2 is SMNVEV in the germline V gene (reference sequence). V was cut by 5 bases and J by 3 bases, with 8 bases left in between. This CDR3 is CASSLAPNQPQHF. For the CDR3, the DNA is TGTGCCAGCAGTCTGGCCCCCAATCAGCCCCAGCATTTT.

The chain links TRBV7-2 to TRBJ1-1; a possible D gene is TRBD1 (6 bases). The germline V gene has CDR1 SGHTA and CDR2 FQGNSA. The germline V and J ends were trimmed by 5 bases and 0 bases, with 13 bases remaining between them. The CDR3 is 15 amino acids. The DNA of the CDR3 is TGTGCCAGCAGCCTTCATGGACAGTTGAACACTGAAGCTTTCTTT. Encoded protein: CASSLHGQLNTEAFF.